This T cell receptor beta chain was identified in a study of cytomegalovirus exposure and HLA in healthy donors. Findings of the study overall: In a later analysis, most CMV-associated TCR beta chains appeared HLA-restricted. At a 0.05 false discovery rate, a later analysis found over 15,000 TCR beta sequences to be associated with HLA alleles. What a later analysis showed was that several of the most significant clusters appeared linked to common viral pathogens.

13 Jbeta primers and 60 Vbeta primers were used for the PCR. Profiled with immunoSEQ multiplex PCR; TCRdb holds only in-frame clones, not every one. The repertoire holds approximately 70,000 clones, with roughly 67% as singletons. Regarding this clone: The antigen is undetermined.

This CDR3 spans 20 amino acids. V lost 0 bases, J lost 1 base, and 25 bases lay in between. Germline values: CDR1 SGHRS, CDR2 YFSETQ. The sample taken for sequencing was PBMCs. The receptor was derived from a man in his forties or fifties in good health and CMV-seropositive. The chain carries TRBV5-1 and TRBJ1-2; weak D call: TRBD1 (6 bases). CDR3 region: CASSLASVGRGSSNNYGYTF. CDR3 DNA sequence: TGCGCCAGCAGCTTGGCCTCGGTTGGCAGGGGAAGTTCAAATAACTATGGCTACACCTTC.